Included here is one T cell receptor beta chain sequence, with context. Its specificity is not known. The CDR3 is made up of 15 amino acids. CDR1 SGDLS and CDR2 YYNGEE come from the germline V gene. Trimming took 3 bases from V and 2 from J; bases not matched to a gene: 6. TCRdb keeps only in-frame clones here, not all; method: immunoSEQ multiplex PCR. There are tens of thousands of clones in the sample; around 90% occur only once, and around 1.2% lies in the top ten. The sample is drawn from a study of cytomegalovirus exposure and HLA in healthy donors. On the study more broadly: The 90 to 150 validation repertoires were produced on the same platform as the roughly 660 repertoires of the first cohort. This was reported in a later analysis.

Study outcomes and limitations: Overall, around 160 TCR beta chains were annotated as cytomegalovirus-associated. The classifier was said to identify cytomegalovirus status with high specificity and sensitivity. Rarity held for most TCR sequences, but there were some public TCRs that occurred in many donors.

The clonotype comes from a young woman in good health and CMV-seronegative. The sequenced material came from PBMCs. This chain links TRBV9 with TRBJ2-7; 9 positions agree with TRBD1. The DNA of the CDR3 is TGTGCCAGCAGCGAATTGGGACAGGGACCCTACGAGCAGTACTTC. This gives the protein CASSELGQGPYEQYF.